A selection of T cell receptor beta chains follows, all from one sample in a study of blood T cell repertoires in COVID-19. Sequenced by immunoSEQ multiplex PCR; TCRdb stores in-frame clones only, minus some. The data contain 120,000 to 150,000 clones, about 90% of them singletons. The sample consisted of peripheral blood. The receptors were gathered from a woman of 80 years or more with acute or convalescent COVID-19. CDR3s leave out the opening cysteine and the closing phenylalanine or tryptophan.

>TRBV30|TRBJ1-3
AWGGTGTGNTIY
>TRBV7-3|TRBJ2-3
ASSMFSGGNTDTQY
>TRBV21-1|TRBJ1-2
ASSPRTEFNYGYT
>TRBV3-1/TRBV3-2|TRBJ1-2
ASSTRQGSYT
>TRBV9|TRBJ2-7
ASSVDPLSGEQY
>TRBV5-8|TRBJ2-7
ASSRRLVPEQY
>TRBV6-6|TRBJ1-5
ASSYTDRGREPQH
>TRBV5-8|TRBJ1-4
ASSGWGGTEKLF
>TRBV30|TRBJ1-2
AWAHGRGNGYT
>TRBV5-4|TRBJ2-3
ASSTGQGRSDTQY
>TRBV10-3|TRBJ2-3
AISADRRGNTQY
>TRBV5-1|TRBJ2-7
ASSAERQGSYEQY
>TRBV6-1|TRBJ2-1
ASRESGGARKLSQWEQF
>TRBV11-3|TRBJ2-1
ASSPNQYNEQF
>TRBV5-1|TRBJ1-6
ASSLGQDLSPLH
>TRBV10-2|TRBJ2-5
ASGQGQETQY
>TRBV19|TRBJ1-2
ASSKTGDPSHGYT
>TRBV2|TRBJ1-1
AINLLAGANTEAF
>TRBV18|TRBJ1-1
ASSPDRDSPGKRAF
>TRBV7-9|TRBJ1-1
ASSRENTEAF
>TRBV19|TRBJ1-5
ASSITGVSNQPQH
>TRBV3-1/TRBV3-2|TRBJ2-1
ASALYNEQF
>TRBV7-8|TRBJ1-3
ASSPQGQSSGNTIY
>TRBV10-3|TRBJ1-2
AISARTGENGYT
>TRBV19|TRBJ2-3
ASRGGSTDTQY
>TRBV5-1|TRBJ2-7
ASSRDRAYEQY
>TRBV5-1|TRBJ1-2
ASSPSGRQGDGYGYT
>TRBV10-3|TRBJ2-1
AIRLDTSSYNEQF
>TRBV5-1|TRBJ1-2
ASSSQDRVYGYT
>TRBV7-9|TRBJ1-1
ASSREVSEAF
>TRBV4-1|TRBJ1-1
ASSQGRDRNTEAF
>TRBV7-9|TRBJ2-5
ASSRRSGRGFAETQY
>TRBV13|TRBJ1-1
ASSLGTGDTEAF
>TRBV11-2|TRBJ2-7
ASSSPTGVPYEQY
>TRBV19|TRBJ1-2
ASSISSYGYT
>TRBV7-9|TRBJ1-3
ASSGGGSSGNTIY